This T cell receptor (beta chain) was found in a study of a mutant IDH1 vaccine in newly diagnosed glioma. Overall study context: Of treated patients, roughly 62% were men and roughly 40% women, averaging roughly 40 years.

The CDR3 loop spans 16 amino acids. General study points: Variations in leading peripheral T cell clonotypes appeared to have no connection with pseudoprogression.

Method: immunoSEQ multiplex PCR; TCRdb's copy keeps in-frame clones and lacks some. Here the sample spans 50,000 to 65,000 clones, roughly 80% being singletons. As concerns this clone: Its antigen is as yet unknown.

As to time point: baseline, week 1 (first vaccination visit). Documented treatment: pre-vaccination baseline after standard-of-care therapy. New astrocytomas of WHO grade 3 or 4 that were IDH1-mutant and ATRX-lost were found in the donors. The TCR comes from a man younger than 35 with glioma. V gene TRBV21-1 combines with J gene TRBJ2-5; the table's D call TRBD2 went unverified against the DNA. TRBV21-1 is recorded as a pseudogene. Sequences were derived from PBMCs, sampled from a glioma patient treated with radiotherapy, temozolomide or both. CDR3 nucleotide sequence: TGTGCCAGCAGCAACGATAAGGCGGGACCTACAGAGACCCAGTACTTC. This encodes CASSNDKAGPTETQYF.